Listed below are T cell receptor beta chains from one sample, sequenced in a study of beta chain features in type 1 diabetes. The assay was immunoSEQ multiplex PCR, and TCRdb's table has in-frame clones only and misses some. Of under 150,000 clones listed, 9% are singletons. The sequenced sample consisted of central memory CD4+ T cells from blood. The source is a man aged 25-45 years with type 1 diabetes. The CDR3 runs from the conserved cysteine through the conserved F or W. A D gene is named only where the DNA matches it firmly. Expanded clones get a size class; other rows say once, few or many, or leave the size out.

V gene,D gene,J gene,clone size,CDR3 DNA,CDR3 protein
TRBV7-2,NA,TRBJ2-7,NA,TGTGCCAGCAGCCACGGGGGTTCCTCCTACGAGCAGTACTTC,CASSHGGSSYEQYF
TRBV5-4,NA,TRBJ2-1,NA,TGTGCCAGCAGTTTCATCAATGAGCAGTTCTTC,CASSFINEQFF
TRBV29-1,NA,TRBJ2-5,many,TGCAGCGTTGGTCACGGGCAAGAGACCCAGTACTTC,CSVGHGQETQYF
TRBV7-2,NA,TRBJ2-1,NA,TGTGCCAGCAGCTTAATCGGGGGAGACCCTTCGGGGTTCTTC,CASSLIGGDPSGFF
TRBV4-2,TRBD1,TRBJ2-7,NA,TGTGCCAGCAGCCAACAACAGGGGGGCGAGCAGTACTTC,CASSQQQGGEQYF
TRBV30,NA,TRBJ2-1,few,TGTGCCTGGAGTGTATCGAGCGCTTCCTACAATGAGCAGTTCTTC,CAWSVSSASYNEQFF
TRBV18,NA,TRBJ1-5,few,TGTGCCAGCTCACTCGGGGGGACCAATCAGCCCCAGCATTTT,CASSLGGTNQPQHF
TRBV7-2,NA,TRBJ2-1,NA,TGTGCCAGCAGCTATCTATGGGGGGGCCTGGATGAGCAGTTCTTC,CASSYLWGGLDEQFF
TRBV25-1,NA,TRBJ1-2,many,TGTGCCAGCAGTACAGGCGACTATGGCTACACCTTC,CASSTGDYGYTF
TRBV5-6,NA,TRBJ2-1,NA,TGTGCCAGCAGCTCTACTCCTTCCTACAATGAGCAGTTCTTC,CASSSTPSYNEQFF
TRBV7-7,TRBD2,TRBJ2-1,NA,TGTGCTAGCAGCTTAGGCGGGACTAGCAGTTCAAATGAGCAGTTCTTC,CASSLGGTSSSNEQFF
TRBV20-1,NA,TRBJ2-5,NA,TGCAGTGCTATCAGGCAAGAGACCCAGTACTTC,CSAIRQETQYF
TRBV6-5,NA,TRBJ1-1,few,TGTGCCAGCAGCCCACAGGGGAACACTGAAGCTTTCTTT,CASSPQGNTEAFF
TRBV5-1,NA,TRBJ2-3,NA,TGCGCCAGCAGCTATCGCCCCGACACCTACACAGATACGCAGTATTTT,CASSYRPDTYTDTQYF
TRBV7-9,NA,TRBJ2-3,few,TGTGCCAGCAGCTTCAAGAAACAGGGCCCCACAGATACGCAGTATTTT,CASSFKKQGPTDTQYF
TRBV6-5,NA,TRBJ2-3,few,TGTGCCACGCTAGGGGAGGGCACAGATACGCAGTATTTT,CATLGEGTDTQYF
TRBV29-1,NA,TRBJ2-1,few,TGCAGCGTTAGAGGGACTCCCCACGGAGTCAATGAGCAGTTCTTC,CSVRGTPHGVNEQFF
TRBV19,TRBD1,TRBJ1-6,NA,TGTGCCACTAAAAGAAAGGGGGCCGATTCACCCCTCCACTTT,CATKRKGADSPLHF
TRBV25-1,TRBD1,TRBJ1-2,few,TGTGCCAGCAGTGAGGGACAGAACTATGGCTACACCTTC,CASSEGQNYGYTF
TRBV25-1,NA,TRBJ1-5,few,TGTGCCAGCAGTGAACTGGGCGGGGATCAGCCCCAGCATTTT,CASSELGGDQPQHF
TRBV19,NA,TRBJ1-2,few,TGTGCCAGTAGTTCTTCCCGGCACAGCCTCTATGGCTACACCTTC,CASSSSRHSLYGYTF
TRBV18,NA,TRBJ2-2,NA,TGTGCCAGCTCACCGGGGCCCAACACCGGGGAGCTGTTTTTT,CASSPGPNTGELFF
TRBV29-1,NA,TRBJ1-5,NA,TGCAGCGCCTCTCTCGGGAGCAATCAGCCCCAGCATTTT,CSASLGSNQPQHF
TRBV4-3,TRBD1,TRBJ2-3,few,TGCGCCAGCAGCCAAGTGGACAGGGGGGAGGATACGCAGTATTTT,CASSQVDRGEDTQYF
TRBV2,TRBD2,TRBJ2-5,NA,TGTGCCAGCGGACTAGGACGGGACCAAGAGACCCAGTACTTC,CASGLGRDQETQYF
TRBV9,TRBD1,TRBJ1-2,few,TGTGCCAGCAGCGCCTCGGGACAGTTGGGAGGCTACACCTTC,CASSASGQLGGYTF
TRBV5-4,TRBD1,TRBJ2-5,few,TGTGCCAGCAGCTGGACCGGGACAGAAGAGACCCAGTACTTC,CASSWTGTEETQYF
TRBV7-3,TRBD1,TRBJ2-5,NA,TGTGCCAGCAGCTGGACCGGGACAGAAGAGACCCAGTACTTC,CASSWTGTEETQYF
TRBV2,NA,TRBJ2-3,few,TGTGCCAGCAGTGACGGGTATACGCAGTATTTT,CASSDGYTQYF
TRBV20-1,NA,TRBJ1-1,few,TGCAGCGCAGGGGTGAGCACTGAAGCTTTCTTT,CSAGVSTEAFF
TRBV7-9,NA,TRBJ1-6,NA,TGTGCCAGCAGCCAGAACCCCGATGGTTCACCCCTCCACTTT,CASSQNPDGSPLHF
TRBV14,NA,TRBJ1-1,NA,TGTGCCAGCAGCCAAGGGCCCGCCACGAACACTGAAGCTTTCTTT,CASSQGPATNTEAFF